These 10 T cell receptor beta chains came from one sample sequenced in a study of T cell repertoires in cytomegalovirus infection (dated by TCRdb to the late 2010s). Their recognized antigens are unknown. This sample's treatment or condition label indicates: in vitro stimulation with specific CMV peptide epitopes to enrich CMV-specific T cells. The instrument given in TCRdb is Illumina HiSeq 1500. TCRdb trimmed public reads at Q25 via fastp, called clones via MiXCR and kept in-frame beta chains. Rows merge per CDR3 protein into single entries with the most common DNA and genes. The sample profile shows 900,000 to 950,000 distinct CDR3 sequences; 31% of them were found once. The ten largest make up about 14% of the sample. This sample comprised cultured CD8+ T cells from PBMCs, obtained from culture after CMV antigen stimulation. The receptor set was obtained from a human donor in good health (CMV status not recorded). Some clones in this sample may be carry-over from other donors' samples.

The genes are TRBV6-5 and TRBJ2-6; no firm D call. Germline V gives CDR1 MNHEY, CDR2 SVGAGI. CDR3 size: 19 residues. Between the trimmed V and J ends, which lost 5 bases and 1 base, there was a span of 21 bases. This chain's CDR3 is CASSPLTAFQVSGANVLTF. For the CDR3, the DNA is TGTGCCAGCAGTCCCTTGACTGCCTTTCAAGTATCTGGGGCCAACGTCCTGACTTTC.

This clonotype showed up many times. V usage is TRBV7-3 and J usage is TRBJ2-1; D uncertain. Germline V lookup: CDR1 SGHTA, CDR2 FQGTGA. V dropped 2 bases and J dropped 0 bases, with 5 bases sitting between them. The CDR3 spans 14 residues. CDR3 sequence (DNA): TGTGCCAGCAGCTTAGAGTACTCCTACAATGAGCAGTTCTTC. Translation: CASSLEYSYNEQFF.

The J gene is TRBJ1-5, the V gene TRBV23-1; no clear D. TRBV23-1 is an ORF; its function is uncertain. The ends were cut back, 4 bases at V and 3 bases at J, with 19 bases in the middle. CDR3 length: 17 amino acids. CDR3 amino acids: CASSPVDRLKDNQPQHF. In DNA form, the CDR3 reads TGCGCCAGCAGTCCAGTGGATCGCCTAAAGGACAATCAGCCCCAGCATTTT.

This clonotype has only a few counts. The genes are TRBV12-3 or TRBV12-4 and TRBJ1-2; the match to TRBD1 covers 10 bases. CDR3 length: 16 residues. J was trimmed by 2 bases and V by 7 bases; bases with no gene match: 10. CDR3 sequence reads: CASTDRGLSRNYGYTF. Here the CDR3 DNA reads TGTGCCAGCACCGACAGGGGGCTCAGCCGGAACTATGGCTACACCTTC.

The sample holds many counts of this clonotype. The chain combines TRBV7-2 with TRBJ2-3; the match to TRBD2 covers 7 bases. The junction had 11 bases not matched to a gene; V was cut back by 3 bases and J by 5 bases. The CDR3 length is 16 residues. Germline lookup yields CDR1 SGHTA and CDR2 FQGNSA. This chain's CDR3 is CASSFYVGGRRDTQYF. CDR3 bases: TGTGCCAGCAGCTTTTATGTCGGGGGGAGGAGAGATACGCAGTATTTT.

The V call is TRBV4-3, the J call TRBJ2-3; 7 bases match TRBD1. This CDR3 has 18 residues. CDR1 and CDR2 from the germline V gene are LGHNA and YSLEER. V gave up 1 base and J gave up 0 bases; unmatched junction bases: 10. The CDR3 reads CASSQGLTGAGSTDTQYF. Here the CDR3 DNA reads TGCGCCAGCAGCCAAGGACTCACAGGGGCGGGTAGCACAGATACGCAGTATTTT.

The J gene is TRBJ2-2, the V gene TRBV7-9; the D is unclear. V shed 5 bases and J shed 9 bases, with 16 bases lying between them. Germline CDR1 is SEHNR and CDR2 is FQNEAQ (reference sequence). The CDR3 is made up of 14 amino acids. The DNA of the CDR3 is TGTGCCAGCAGCCTGGTCACACCCCACCGGGAGCTGTTTTTT. It translates to CASSLVTPHRELFF.

The rearrangement joins TRBV6-4 to TRBJ2-7, with D perhaps given as TRBD1 or TRBD2 (5 bases each). The germline gives CDR1 MRHNA, CDR2 SNTAGT. Between the trimmed V and J ends, which lost 8 bases and 4 bases, there was a span of 15 bases. CDR3 length: 13 amino acids. Written as DNA, the CDR3 is TGTGCCAGCCTAGGGCCAGGGAGATACGAGCAGTACTTC. It encodes CASLGPGRYEQYF.

The chain recombines TRBV7-9 with TRBJ1-1; tentative D call: TRBD1 (5 bases). The ends were cut back, 9 bases at V and 0 bases at J, with 14 bases in the middle. The CDR3 is 14 residues long. Germline V CDR1 and CDR2: SEHNR, FQNEAQ (reference sequence). CDR3 residues: CASPGTAMNTEAFF. The CDR3 DNA sequence: TGTGCCAGTCCCGGGACGGCTATGAACACTGAAGCTTTCTTT.

The sample holds many counts of this clonotype. The J gene is TRBJ1-1, the V gene TRBV7-6; unclear D gene. The CDR3 is made up of 14 amino acids. Trimming shortened V by 5 bases and J by 0 bases, and 10 bases separated the two germline ends. From germline, CDR1 is SGHVS and CDR2 FNYEAQ. The CDR3 spells CASSVGGLNTEAFF. The DNA of the CDR3 is TGTGCCAGCAGCGTGGGAGGCTTGAACACTGAAGCTTTCTTT.